Sequencing of this TCR beta chain was carried out in a study of cytomegalovirus exposure and HLA in healthy donors. This PCR relied on a set of 60 Vbeta primers and 13 Jbeta primers. Libraries were prepared by immunoSEQ multiplex PCR; TCRdb keeps only in-frame clonotypes and omits some of them. Counted here are roughly 120,000 clones, roughly 82% occurring once; the ten biggest clones make up approximately 3.1%. This CDR3 region has 15 residues. Trimming stripped 0 bases from V and 5 bases from J, with 10 bases between. The germline gives CDR1 MNHEY, CDR2 SMNVEV (reference sequence). The genes are TRBV27 and TRBJ1-4; D is perhaps TRBD1 (5 bases). This TCR was sampled from a woman aged 18-29 years in good health and CMV-seropositive. Material: PBMCs. CDR3 amino acids: CASSLSQGSNEKLFF. Written as DNA, the CDR3 is TGTGCCAGCAGTTTATCGCAGGGTAGCAATGAAAAACTGTTTTTT. The variable domain in full, with the rest retrieved from reference TRBV27 and TRBJ1-4, is EAQVTQNPRYLITVTGKKLTVTCSQNMNHEYMSWYRQDPGLGLRQIYYSMNVEVTDKGDVPEGYKVSRKEKRNFPLILESPSPNQTSLYFCASSLSQGSNEKLFFGSGTQLSVL.